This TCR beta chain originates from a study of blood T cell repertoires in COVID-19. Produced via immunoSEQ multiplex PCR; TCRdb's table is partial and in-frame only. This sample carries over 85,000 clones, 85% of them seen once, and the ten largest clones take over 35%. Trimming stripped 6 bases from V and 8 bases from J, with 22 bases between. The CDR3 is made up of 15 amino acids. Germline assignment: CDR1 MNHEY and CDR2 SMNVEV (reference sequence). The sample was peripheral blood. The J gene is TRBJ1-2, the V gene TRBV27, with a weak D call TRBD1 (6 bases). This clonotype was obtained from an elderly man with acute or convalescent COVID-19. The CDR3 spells CASSPRVRGSMGYTF. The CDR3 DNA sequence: TGTGCCAGCAGCCCAAGGGTGAGGGGGTCTATGGGCTACACCTTC.